Sequencing of this T cell receptor beta chain was carried out in a study of T cell changes during pregnancy in multiple sclerosis. TCRdb's table, derived via immunoSEQ multiplex PCR, lists solely in-frame clones and lacks some. The sample records 69,000 or so clones, 85% to 95% being singletons. Trimming shortened V by 0 bases and J by 3 bases, and 13 bases separated the two germline ends. The CDR3 length is 15 residues. CDR1 is SGDLS and CDR2 is YYNGEE in the germline V gene. The sample consisted of peripheral blood, taken in the third trimester of pregnancy. The receptor's source is a female donor in good health, enrolled as a control in a pregnancy study. This chain links TRBV9 with TRBJ2-7, with a tentative D call TRBD1 (5 bases). This CDR3 is CASSVGSQGIYEQYF. In nucleotides, the CDR3 is TGTGCCAGCAGCGTAGGTTCGCAGGGTATCTACGAGCAGTACTTC.